The table lists the clone carrying this TCR beta chain with a few counts. The germline gives CDR1 MGHRA, CDR2 YSYEKL. The CDR3 runs 16 residues. V lost 0 bases, J lost 3 bases, and 4 bases stayed unmatched. The source of the sample is a study of blood T cell repertoires in COVID-19. Overall study: Samples representing acute and convalescent COVID-19 were sourced from the United States, Italy and Spain.

TCRdb's copy holds only in-frame clones and misses some; the assay was immunoSEQ multiplex PCR. The repertoire holds about 150,000 clones, 70% to 90% seen once, with around 7% in the top ten. During active infection, Seattle patients enrolled and were then monitored through disease. The chain has TRBV4-1 and TRBJ1-1, with 10 bases matching TRBD1. The sequencing input was peripheral blood. The receptor's source is an older man with COVID-19, enrolled during active disease. DNA for the CDR3: TGCGCCAGCAGCCAAGAGGGGGGGACAGGGGACACTGAAGCTTTCTTT. This sequence encodes CASSQEGGTGDTEAFF.